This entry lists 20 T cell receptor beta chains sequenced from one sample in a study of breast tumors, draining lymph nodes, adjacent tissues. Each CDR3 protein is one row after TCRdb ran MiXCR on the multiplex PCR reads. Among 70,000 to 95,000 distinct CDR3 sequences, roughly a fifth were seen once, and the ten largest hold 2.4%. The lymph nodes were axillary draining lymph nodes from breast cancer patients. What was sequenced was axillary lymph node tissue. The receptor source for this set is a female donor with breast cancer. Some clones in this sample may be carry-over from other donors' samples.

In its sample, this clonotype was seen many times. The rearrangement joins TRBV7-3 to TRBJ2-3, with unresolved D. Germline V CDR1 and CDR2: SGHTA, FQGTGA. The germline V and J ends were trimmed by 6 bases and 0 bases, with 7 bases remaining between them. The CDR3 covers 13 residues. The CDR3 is CASSSQSTDTQYF. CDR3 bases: TGTGCCAGCAGTTCCCAAAGCACAGATACGCAGTATTTT.

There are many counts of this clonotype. The CDR3 spells CASSEVRVNQPQHF. DNA for the CDR3: TGTGCCAGCAGTGAAGTAAGAGTGAATCAGCCCCAGCATTTT. This rearrangement joins TRBV6-1 to TRBJ1-5, with unresolved D. The ends were cut back, 1 base at V and 4 bases at J, with 8 bases in the middle. CDR3 size: 14 residues. Germline assignment: CDR1 MNHNS and CDR2 SASEGT.

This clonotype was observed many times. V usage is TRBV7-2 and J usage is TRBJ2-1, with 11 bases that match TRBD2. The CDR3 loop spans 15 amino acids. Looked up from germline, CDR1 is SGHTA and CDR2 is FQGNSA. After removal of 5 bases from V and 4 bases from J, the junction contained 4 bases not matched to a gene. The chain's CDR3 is CASSATSGSYNEQFF. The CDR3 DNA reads TGTGCCAGCAGCGCAACTAGCGGGAGTTACAATGAGCAGTTCTTC.

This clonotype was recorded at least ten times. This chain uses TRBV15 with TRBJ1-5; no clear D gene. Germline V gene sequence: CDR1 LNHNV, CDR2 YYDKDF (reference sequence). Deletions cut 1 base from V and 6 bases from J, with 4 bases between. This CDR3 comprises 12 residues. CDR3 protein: CATSRAGQPQHF. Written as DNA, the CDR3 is TGTGCCACCAGCAGAGCCGGTCAGCCCCAGCATTTT. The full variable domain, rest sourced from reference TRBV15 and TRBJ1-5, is DAMVIQNPRYQVTQFGKPVTLSCSQTLNHNVMYWYQQKSSQAPKLLFHYYDKDFNNEADTPDNFQSRRPNTSFCFLDIRSPGLGDTAMYLCATSRAGQPQHFGDGTRLSIL.

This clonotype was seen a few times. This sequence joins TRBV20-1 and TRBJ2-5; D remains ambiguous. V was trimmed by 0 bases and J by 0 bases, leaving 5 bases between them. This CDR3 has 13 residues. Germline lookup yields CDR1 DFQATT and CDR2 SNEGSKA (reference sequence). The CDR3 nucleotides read TGCAGTGCTAGAGACCCGTACCAAGAGACCCAGTACTTC. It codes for CSARDPYQETQYF.

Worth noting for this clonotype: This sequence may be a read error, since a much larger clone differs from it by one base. The DNA for the CDR3 is TGTGCCAGCAAAGGGGCTAGCGGGACCTCCGAGCAGTACTTC. It is translated as CASKGASGTSEQYF. The chain couples TRBV6-2 or TRBV6-3 to TRBJ2-7; TRBD2 agrees at 9 bases. CDR3 length: 14 amino acids. Germline values: CDR1 MNHEY, CDR2 SVGEGT. With V trimmed by 7 bases and J by 6 bases, 10 bases remained unmatched.

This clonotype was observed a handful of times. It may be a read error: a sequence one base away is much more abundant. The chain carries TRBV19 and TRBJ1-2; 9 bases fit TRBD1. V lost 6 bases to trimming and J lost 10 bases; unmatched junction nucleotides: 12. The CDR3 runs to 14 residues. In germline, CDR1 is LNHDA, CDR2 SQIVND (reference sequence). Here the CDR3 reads CASREPGQGVDYTF. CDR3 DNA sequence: TGTGCCAGTAGGGAACCGGGACAGGGCGTTGACTACACCTTC. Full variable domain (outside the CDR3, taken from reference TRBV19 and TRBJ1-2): DGGITQSPKYLFRKEGQNVTLSCEQNLNHDAMYWYRQDPGQGLRLIYYSQIVNDFQKGDIAEGYSVSREKKESFPLTVTSAQKNPTAFYLCASREPGQGVDYTFGSGTRLTVV.

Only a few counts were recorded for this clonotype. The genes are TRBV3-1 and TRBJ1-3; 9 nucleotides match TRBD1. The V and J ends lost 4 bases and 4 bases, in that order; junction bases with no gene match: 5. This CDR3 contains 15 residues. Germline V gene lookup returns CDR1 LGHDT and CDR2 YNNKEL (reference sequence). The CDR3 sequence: CASSLGQGVGNTIYF. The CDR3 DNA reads TGTGCCAGCAGCCTGGGACAGGGAGTAGGAAACACCATATATTTT.

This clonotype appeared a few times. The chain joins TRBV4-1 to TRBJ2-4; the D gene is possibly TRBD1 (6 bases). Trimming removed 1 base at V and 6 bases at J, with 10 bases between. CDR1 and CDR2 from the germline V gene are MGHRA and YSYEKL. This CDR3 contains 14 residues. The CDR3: CASSQGLRGNIQYF. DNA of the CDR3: TGCGCCAGCAGCCAAGGCCTCAGGGGAAACATTCAGTACTTC.

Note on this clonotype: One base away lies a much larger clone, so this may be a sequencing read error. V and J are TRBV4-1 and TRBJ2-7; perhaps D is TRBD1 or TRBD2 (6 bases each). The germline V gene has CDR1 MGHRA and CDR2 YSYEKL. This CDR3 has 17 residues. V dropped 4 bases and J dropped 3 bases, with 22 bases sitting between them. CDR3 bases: TGCGCCAGCAGCCGGGGGGCGGGACTCCTTAACTACTACGAGCAGTACTTC. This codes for CASSRGAGLLNYYEQYF.

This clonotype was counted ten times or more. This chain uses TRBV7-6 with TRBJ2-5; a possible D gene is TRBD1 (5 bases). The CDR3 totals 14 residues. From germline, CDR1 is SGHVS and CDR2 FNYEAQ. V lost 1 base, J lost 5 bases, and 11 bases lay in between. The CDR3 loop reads CASSLVRRAETQYF. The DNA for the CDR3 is TGTGCCAGCAGCTTAGTTCGCAGGGCCGAGACCCAGTACTTC.

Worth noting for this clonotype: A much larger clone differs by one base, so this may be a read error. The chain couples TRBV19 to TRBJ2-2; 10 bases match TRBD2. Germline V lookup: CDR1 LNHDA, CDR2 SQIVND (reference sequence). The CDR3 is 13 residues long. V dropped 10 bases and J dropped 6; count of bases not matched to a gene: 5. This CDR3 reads CAKSGRGAGELFF. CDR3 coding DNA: TGTGCCAAGAGCGGGAGGGGAGCCGGGGAGCTGTTTTTT.

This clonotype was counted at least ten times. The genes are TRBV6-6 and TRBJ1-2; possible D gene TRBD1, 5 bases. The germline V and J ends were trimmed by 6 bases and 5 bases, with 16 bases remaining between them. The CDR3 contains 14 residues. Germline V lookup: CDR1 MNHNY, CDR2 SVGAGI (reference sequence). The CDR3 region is CASSPGGSGYGYTF. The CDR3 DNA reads TGTGCCAGCAGCCCGGGGGGATCGGGGTATGGCTACACCTTC.

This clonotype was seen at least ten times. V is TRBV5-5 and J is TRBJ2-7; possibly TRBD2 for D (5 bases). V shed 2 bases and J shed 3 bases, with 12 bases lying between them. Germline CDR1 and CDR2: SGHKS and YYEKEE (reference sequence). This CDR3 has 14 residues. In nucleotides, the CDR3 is TGTGCCAGCAGCTTCAAGGGAGCCGACTACGAGCAGTACTTC. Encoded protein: CASSFKGADYEQYF.

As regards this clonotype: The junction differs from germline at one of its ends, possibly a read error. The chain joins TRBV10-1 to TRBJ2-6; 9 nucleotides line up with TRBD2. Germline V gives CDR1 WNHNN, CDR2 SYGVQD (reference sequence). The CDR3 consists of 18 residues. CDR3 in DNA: TGCGTCAGCGGGGGGCGGGGGGATTCCTCGGGGGGGGCCAACGTCCTGACTTTC. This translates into CVSGGRGDSSGGANVLTF.

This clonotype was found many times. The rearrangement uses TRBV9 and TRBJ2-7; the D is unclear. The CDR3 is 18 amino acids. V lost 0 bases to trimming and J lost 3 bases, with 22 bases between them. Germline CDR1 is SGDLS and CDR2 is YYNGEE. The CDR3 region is CASSVGDGRPLPGYEQYF. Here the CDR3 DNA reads TGTGCCAGCAGCGTAGGAGACGGAAGGCCCCTACCTGGCTACGAGCAGTACTTC. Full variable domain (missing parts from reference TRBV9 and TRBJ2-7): DSGVTQTPKHLITATGQRVTLRCSPRSGDLSVYWYQQSLDQGLQFLIQYYNGEERAKGNILERFSAQQFPDLHSELNLSSLELGDSALYFCASSVGDGRPLPGYEQYFGPGTRLTVT.

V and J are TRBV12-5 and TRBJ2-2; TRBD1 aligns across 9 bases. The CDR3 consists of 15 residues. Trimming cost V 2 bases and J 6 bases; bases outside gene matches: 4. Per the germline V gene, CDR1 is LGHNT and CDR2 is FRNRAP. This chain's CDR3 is CASGLTTGGPGELFF. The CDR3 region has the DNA TGTGCTAGTGGTTTGACTACAGGGGGCCCCGGGGAGCTGTTTTTT.

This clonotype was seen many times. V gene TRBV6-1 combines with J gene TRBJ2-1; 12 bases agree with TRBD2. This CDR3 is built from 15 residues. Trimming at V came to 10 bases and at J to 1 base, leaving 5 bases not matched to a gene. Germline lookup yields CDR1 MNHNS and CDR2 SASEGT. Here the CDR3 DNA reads TGTGCCACCGCGACTAGCGGGAGTTCCTACAATGAGCAGTTCTTC. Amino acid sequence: CATATSGSSYNEQFF.

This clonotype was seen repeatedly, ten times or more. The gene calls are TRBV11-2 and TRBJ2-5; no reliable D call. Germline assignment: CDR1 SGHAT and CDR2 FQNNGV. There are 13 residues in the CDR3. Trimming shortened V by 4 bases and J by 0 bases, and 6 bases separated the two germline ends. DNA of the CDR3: TGTGCCAGCAGCTCGTTAAACCAAGAGACCCAGTACTTC. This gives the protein CASSSLNQETQYF.

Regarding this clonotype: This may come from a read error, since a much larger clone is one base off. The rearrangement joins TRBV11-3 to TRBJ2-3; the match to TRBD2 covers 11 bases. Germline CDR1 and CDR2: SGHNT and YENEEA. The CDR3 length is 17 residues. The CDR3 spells CASSLGLTSGSTDAQYF. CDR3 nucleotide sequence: TGTGCCAGCAGCTTAGGTTTAACTAGCGGGAGCACAGATGCGCAGTATTTT. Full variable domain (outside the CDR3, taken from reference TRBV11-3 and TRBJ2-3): EAGVVQSPRYKIIEKKQPVAFWCNPISGHNTLYWYLQNLGQGPELLIRYENEEAVDDSQLPKDRFSAERLKGVDSTLKIQPAELGDSAVYLCASSLGLTSGSTDAQYFGPGTRLTVL.